Below, 27 T cell receptor beta chains from the same sample are listed, as sequenced in a study of cytomegalovirus exposure and HLA in healthy donors. The table came from immunoSEQ multiplex PCR; TCRdb's copy has only in-frame clones and leaves some out. Seen here are 150,000 to 200,000 clones, about 85% observed once, and the top ten hold under 2.5%. Sample: PBMCs. The receptor source for this set is a man aged 25-45 years in good health and CMV-seropositive.

This sequence joins TRBV19 and TRBJ1-2; D gene ambiguous. V was shortened by 3 bases and J by 2 bases, with 7 bases between the two germline ends. Germline CDR1 reads LNHDA; CDR2 reads SQIVND (reference sequence). This CDR3 is 13 amino acids long. CDR3 in DNA: TGTGCCAGTAGTATTAACACCAACTATGGCTACACCTTC. This codes for CASSINTNYGYTF.

This chain connects TRBV7-2 to TRBJ1-6, with 9 bases lining up with TRBD1. Germline CDR1 and CDR2: SGHTA and FQGNSA. This CDR3 region has 17 residues. The trim removed 4 bases at V and 3 bases at J, leaving 7 bases unmatched. The CDR3 DNA reads as TGTGCCAGCAGCTCAACCGGGACAGGGTACTATAATTCACCCCTCCACTTT. It translates to CASSSTGTGYYNSPLHF.

The chain has TRBV4-1 and TRBJ1-5; a possible D gene is TRBD1 (5 bases). Germline CDR1 and CDR2: MGHRA and YSYEKL. V shed 2 bases and J shed 7 bases, with 6 bases lying between them. This CDR3 has 12 amino acids. This chain's CDR3 is CASSQTGQPQHF. CDR3 DNA: TGCGCCAGCAGCCAAACAGGACAGCCCCAGCATTTT.

CDR3 sequence (DNA): TGCAGCGTTGAAGATCGTGCAGGAGGTGAAGCTTTCTTT. Protein product: CSVEDRAGGEAFF. The J gene is TRBJ1-1, the V gene TRBV29-1, with D hard to call. The CDR3 extends over 13 amino acids. The V gene lost 0 bases and the J gene lost 7 bases, with 12 bases spanning the gap. CDR1 and CDR2 (germline): SQVTM, ANQGSEA.

The genes are TRBV6-5 and TRBJ2-7; D might be TRBD1 (5 bases). Germline V gene data show CDR1 as MNHEY and CDR2 as SVGAGI. This CDR3 spans 13 amino acids. Trimming cost V 0 bases and J 3 bases, with 6 bases left between them. The CDR3 coding sequence is TGTGCCAGCAGTTACTCCCAGGGCTACGAGCAGTACTTC. Its protein is CASSYSQGYEQYF.

The table lists this clone with a few counts. V gene TRBV6-5 combines with J gene TRBJ1-6, with D perhaps TRBD1 (5 bases). Trimming stripped 7 bases from V and 10 bases from J, with 20 bases between. CDR1 MNHEY and CDR2 SVGAGI come from the germline V gene. This CDR3 spans 15 amino acids. In DNA form, the CDR3 reads TGTGCCAGCAAGGGTATCAGGGTTTCGAACTCACCCCTCCACTTT. Protein sequence: CASKGIRVSNSPLHF.

V usage is TRBV7-2 and J usage is TRBJ2-5; D perhaps matches TRBD2 (6 bases). V shed 2 bases and J shed 1 base, with 23 bases lying between them. Per the germline V gene, CDR1 is SGHTA and CDR2 is FQGNSA. This CDR3 spans 19 amino acids. The CDR3, as DNA: TGTGCCAGCAGCTTATTTGGGCGGTTCGGGGGACGGACCCAAGAGACCCAGTACTTC. Its protein is CASSLFGRFGGRTQETQYF. The full variable domain, its missing parts supplied by reference TRBV7-2 and TRBJ2-5, is GAGVSQSPSNKVTEKGKDVELRCDPISGHTALYWYRQSLGQGLEFLIYFQGNSAPDKSGLPSDRFSAERTGGSVSTLTIQRTQQEDSAVYLCASSLFGRFGGRTQETQYFGPGTRLLVL.

The chain has TRBV14 and TRBJ1-2; TRBD1 agrees at 7 bases. V lost 0 bases and J lost 6; bases outside the gene matches: 7. Germline V gives CDR1 SGHDN, CDR2 FVKESK. The CDR3 sequence is 15 residues long. CDR3 coding DNA: TGTGCCAGCAGCCAAGATAAGGGGGCGGCGGATGGCTACACCTTC. It yields the protein CASSQDKGAADGYTF.

The CDR3 sequence: CASGLIGADTQYF. The CDR3 bases are TGTGCTAGCGGGCTCATAGGGGCGGATACGCAGTATTTT. The genes are TRBV7-7 and TRBJ2-3, with TRBD2 matching over 7 bases. CDR1 SSHAT and CDR2 FNYEAQ come from the germline V gene (reference sequence). CDR3 length: 13 amino acids.

The table lists this clone with a few counts. This chain uses TRBV6-6 with TRBJ1-4; no firm D call. V lost 8 bases to trimming and J lost 8 bases, with 12 bases between them. Germline CDR1 MNHNY, CDR2 SVGAGI (reference sequence). The CDR3 runs to 12 residues. The DNA for the CDR3 is TGTGCCAGCTCCCTTCCGGGGGAAAAACTGTTTTTT. Protein product: CASSLPGEKLFF.

The CDR3 loop is CASSKDGYSNQPQHF. CDR3 coding DNA: TGTGCCAGTAGTAAAGACGGTTATAGCAATCAGCCCCAGCATTTT. The genes are TRBV19 and TRBJ1-5; no clear D. Germline CDR1 reads LNHDA; CDR2 reads SQIVND (reference sequence). Trimming left V 4 bases short and J 0 bases short, with 10 bases between. The CDR3 is 15 residues long.

The chain combines TRBV27 with TRBJ2-2; 7 bases fit TRBD2. Trimming removed 5 bases from V and 4 bases from J; junction bases left unmatched: 22. The CDR3 covers 20 residues. Germline V gene data show CDR1 as MNHEY and CDR2 as SMNVEV (reference sequence). The CDR3 here is CASSGARGVPRLAGTGELFF. The CDR3, as DNA: TGTGCCAGCAGTGGGGCAAGGGGTGTACCTCGACTAGCAGGCACCGGGGAGCTGTTTTTT.

The chain uses TRBV9 and TRBJ1-5; the D gene is possibly TRBD1 (5 bases). Trimming took 0 bases from V and 4 from J, leaving 11 bases between them. The CDR3 runs to 15 residues. The germline gives CDR1 SGDLS, CDR2 YYNGEE. The CDR3 DNA follows: TGTGCCAGCAGCGTAGGCTGGGGCCGAAATCAGCCCCAGCATTTT. Translating it yields CASSVGWGRNQPQHF.

The chain couples TRBV15 to TRBJ1-1, with TRBD1 identical over 9 bases. V shed 4 bases and J 6 bases; nucleotides not matched to a gene: 3. The germline V gene has CDR1 LNHNV and CDR2 YYDKDF (reference sequence). This CDR3 comprises 13 residues. Here the CDR3 DNA reads TGTGCCACCAGCATACAGGGGGCGCCTGAAGCTTTCTTT. Amino acids: CATSIQGAPEAFF.

V usage is TRBV5-1 and J usage is TRBJ2-7; perhaps TRBD2 as D (7 bases). The CDR3 has 14 amino acids. Germline CDR1 reads SGHRS; CDR2 reads YFSETQ. The V end lost 4 bases, the J end lost 5 bases, and 16 bases lay between the germline ends. The CDR3 DNA sequence: TGCGCCAGCAGCCCCGGAGGGGGGGGTAACGAGCAGTACTTC. It encodes CASSPGGGGNEQYF.

This chain connects TRBV9 to TRBJ2-3, with D hard to call. The CDR3 loop spans 16 amino acids. Trimming removed 0 bases at V and 0 bases at J, with 11 bases between. Germline CDR1 reads SGDLS; CDR2 reads YYNGEE. CDR3 DNA: TGTGCCAGCAGCGTAGGTCTCGCGGTTAGCACAGATACGCAGTATTTT. Translated, it gives CASSVGLAVSTDTQYF.

This rearrangement joins TRBV18 to TRBJ1-1, with D uncertain. CDR1 KGHSH and CDR2 LQKENI come from the germline V gene. The ends were cut back, 4 bases at V and 1 base at J, with 7 bases in the middle. The CDR3 spans 13 residues. CDR3 sequence: CASSLGENTEAFF. CDR3 DNA: TGTGCCAGCTCACTCGGGGAGAACACTGAAGCTTTCTTT.

The chain combines TRBV7-6 with TRBJ1-2, with a possible D match to TRBD1 (5 bases). Trimming took off 2 bases at V and 6 bases at J, with 19 bases between the two ends. CDR1 and CDR2 (germline): SGHVS, FNYEAQ. The CDR3 loop spans 16 amino acids. CDR3 bases: TGTGCCAGCAGCTTAAACTCCGCAGGGTCCTTTAATGGCTACACCTTC. Translated: CASSLNSAGSFNGYTF.

This clone has a single count. The rearrangement links TRBV7-8 to TRBJ2-3, with no clear D. The CDR3 is made up of 13 amino acids. V was pared by 1 base and J by 3 bases, with 5 bases between. The germline V gene encodes CDR1 SGHVS and CDR2 FQNEAQ. The CDR3 DNA sequence: TGTGCCAGCAGCTTAGGTCCTACAGATACGCAGTATTTT. This codes for CASSLGPTDTQYF.

The gene calls are TRBV6-5 and TRBJ1-5; D is uncertain. V lost 7 bases, J lost 1 base, and 8 bases lay in between. Germline CDR1 and CDR2: MNHEY and SVGAGI. The CDR3 consists of 13 residues. The DNA of the CDR3 is TGTGCCAGCACTAGGCAGAGCAATCAGCCCCAGCATTTT. As protein: CASTRQSNQPQHF.

This sequence joins TRBV7-6 and TRBJ2-7; TRBD1 aligns across 7 bases. The germline gives CDR1 SGHVS, CDR2 FNYEAQ. The junction had 10 bases not matched to a gene; V was cut back by 2 bases and J by 3 bases. The CDR3 loop spans 16 amino acids. The CDR3 spells CASSLKGAPTFYEQYF. The CDR3, as DNA: TGTGCCAGCAGCTTAAAGGGGGCCCCCACCTTCTACGAGCAGTACTTC.

This chain joins TRBV7-6 and TRBJ2-2; D not resolved. Germline loops: CDR1 SGHVS, CDR2 FNYEAQ. The V and J ends lost 3 bases and 6 bases respectively, with 8 bases between them. This CDR3 comprises 13 residues. This CDR3 reads CASSFSKSGELFF. The CDR3 nucleotides are TGTGCCAGCAGCTTTTCTAAATCCGGGGAGCTGTTTTTT.

This chain links TRBV9 with TRBJ2-3, with 7 nucleotides matching TRBD1. The germline V gene encodes CDR1 SGDLS and CDR2 YYNGEE. The CDR3 runs 16 residues. Trimming took 1 base from V and 1 from J; bases not matched to a gene: 6. The CDR3 loop reads CASSVRRQGGTDTQYF. The DNA of the CDR3 is TGTGCCAGCAGCGTAAGGAGACAGGGTGGCACAGATACGCAGTATTTT.

The CDR3 DNA is TGTGCCAGCAGCTTGTTCGATGAGCAGTTCTTC. Its protein is CASSLFDEQFF. The J gene is TRBJ2-1, the V gene TRBV5-6; D is unclear. The V gene's germline CDR1 is SGHDT and CDR2 YYEEEE. This CDR3 is 11 amino acids long. Trimming stripped 1 base from V and 8 bases from J, with 4 bases between.

V and J are TRBV2 and TRBJ1-6; D gene ambiguous. Germline CDR1 reads SNHLY; CDR2 reads FYNNEI. The CDR3 runs 13 residues. The V and J ends lost 4 bases and 8 bases respectively, with 9 bases between them. The CDR3 is CASSGVADSPLHF. In nucleotides, the CDR3 is TGTGCCAGCAGTGGTGTTGCGGATTCACCCCTCCACTTT.

The chain is built from TRBV7-8 and TRBJ1-1; D unresolved. The CDR3 spans 14 residues. From germline, CDR1 is SGHVS and CDR2 FQNEAQ. The V gene lost 7 bases and the J gene lost 7 bases, with 19 bases spanning the gap. CDR3 coding DNA: TGTGCCAGCACCTTCGGGCACCGGGAAAATGAAGCTTTCTTT. Translation: CASTFGHRENEAFF.

The chain is built from TRBV7-2 and TRBJ2-3; 7 bases line up with TRBD1. The V gene's germline CDR1 is SGHTA and CDR2 FQGNSA. After removal of 4 bases from V and 10 bases from J, the junction contained 11 bases not matched to a gene. This CDR3 region has 14 residues. CDR3 sequence reads: CASSSPSAGGSQYF. For the CDR3, the DNA is TGTGCCAGCAGCTCGCCTTCGGCAGGGGGTTCGCAGTATTTT.